This is a list of T cell receptor beta chains from one sample in a study of CD8 T cells in Susac syndrome. Via MiXCR, TCRdb re-called the immunoSEQ multiplex PCR reads, giving one row per CDR3 protein. The repertoire holds 150,000 to 250,000 distinct CDR3 sequences, with 90% to 95% as singletons. The sequencing sample was made of CD4+ T cells from PBMCs. The source of these receptors is a human donor with multiple sclerosis. Each CDR3 is given without its conserved first and last residue. The order of the fields is J gene, V gene, CDR3 protein.

j_call: TRBJ2-5; v_call: TRBV14; cdr3_aa: ASRQAGGETQY
j_call: TRBJ2-3; v_call: TRBV20-1; cdr3_aa: SARDPQASTDTQY
j_call: TRBJ2-7; v_call: TRBV5-1; cdr3_aa: ASSFLVGEQY
j_call: TRBJ2-3; v_call: TRBV24-1; cdr3_aa: ATRETSGRTDTQY
j_call: TRBJ2-2; v_call: TRBV6-1; cdr3_aa: ASSRLAGRTGELF
j_call: TRBJ1-1; v_call: TRBV29-1; cdr3_aa: SVNQGASFTEAF
j_call: TRBJ1-1; v_call: TRBV10-3; cdr3_aa: AISEWGNTEAF
j_call: TRBJ1-1; v_call: TRBV27; cdr3_aa: ASSERPNTEAF
j_call: TRBJ1-2; v_call: TRBV30; cdr3_aa: AWSVRAGNGYT
j_call: TRBJ2-7; v_call: TRBV7-9; cdr3_aa: ASSAFRSYEQY
j_call: TRBJ2-2; v_call: TRBV29-1; cdr3_aa: ASLGGPVDGELF
j_call: TRBJ1-4; v_call: TRBV14; cdr3_aa: ASSQNQGFGEKLF
j_call: TRBJ2-5; v_call: TRBV30; cdr3_aa: AWTGGGEETQY
j_call: TRBJ2-1; v_call: TRBV29-1; cdr3_aa: SVTTSGREAYNEQF
j_call: TRBJ2-1; v_call: TRBV10-3; cdr3_aa: AIRDSTSNSYNEQF
j_call: TRBJ1-1; v_call: TRBV30; cdr3_aa: AWSVISGKAF
j_call: TRBJ1-1; v_call: TRBV7-8; cdr3_aa: ASSRDRGATEAF
j_call: TRBJ1-1; v_call: TRBV6-5; cdr3_aa: ASRARAGNTEAF
j_call: TRBJ2-7; v_call: TRBV5-1; cdr3_aa: ASRTGQGFEQY
j_call: TRBJ2-2; v_call: TRBV29-1; cdr3_aa: SVGANLNTGELF